What follows are 5 T cell receptor beta chains derived from one specimen sequenced in a study of blood T cells in healthy people across ages. Together with a sample-barcoded 5' primer, a J-beta primer mix was included in a second PCR lasting roughly 6 to 12 cycles. TCRdb re-analysed the 5' RACE reads in MiXCR, keeping a single row per CDR3 protein. The sample shows 500,000 to 700,000 distinct CDR3 sequences, roughly 31% of them seen only once. Sequencing was performed on blood. The source is a woman at least 80 years old in good health.

A few counts support this clonotype. The rearrangement joins TRBV3-1 to TRBJ1-5; tentatively, D is TRBD1 (5 bases). Germline values: CDR1 LGHDT, CDR2 YNNKEL (reference sequence). V was clipped by 2 bases and J by 0 bases, with 11 bases between them. CDR3 length: 16 amino acids. Here the CDR3 reads CASSQSWGNSNQPQHF. CDR3 nucleotides: TGTGCCAGCAGCCAATCGTGGGGGAATAGCAATCAGCCCCAGCATTTT.

This clonotype occurred many times. The chain couples TRBV6-2 or TRBV6-3 to TRBJ2-1, with TRBD1 as a possible D gene (5 bases). The V end lost 0 bases, the J end lost 6 bases, and 9 bases lay between the germline ends. Germline values: CDR1 MNHEY, CDR2 SVGEGT. The CDR3 is made up of 14 amino acids. The CDR3 protein is CASSYSKGSNEQFF. The CDR3 DNA sequence: TGTGCCAGCAGTTACTCGAAGGGGTCCAATGAGCAGTTCTTC.

The sample holds a few counts of this clonotype. A read error is possible here, since a much larger clone lies one base away. V gene TRBV25-1 combines with J gene TRBJ2-2; perhaps TRBD2 as D (5 bases). Germline CDR1 reads MGHDK; CDR2 reads SYGVNS. The CDR3 has 12 amino acids. The CDR3: CASGLGNGERFF. The CDR3 DNA follows: TGTGCCAGTGGTCTTGGTAACGGGGAGCGGTTTTTT. Together with reference TRBV25-1 and TRBJ2-2, the CDR3 gives the full variable domain: EADIYQTPRYLVIGTGKKITLECSQTMGHDKMYWYQQDPGMELHLIHYSYGVNSTEKGDLSSESTVSRIRTEHFPLTLESARPSHTSQYLCASGLGNGERFFGEGSRLTVL.

This clonotype was recorded at least ten times. The chain combines TRBV5-1 with TRBJ1-4; tentatively, D is TRBD1 (5 bases). V shed 0 bases and J shed 5 bases, with 8 bases lying between them. CDR1 SGHRS and CDR2 YFSETQ come from the germline V gene. There are 14 residues in the CDR3. This chain's CDR3 is CASSLEQANEKLFF. CDR3 nucleotide sequence: TGCGCCAGCAGCTTGGAACAGGCCAATGAAAAACTGTTTTTT.

The rearrangement uses TRBV4-2 and TRBJ1-5; TRBD1 is a possible D gene (5 bases). CDR1 is LGHNA and CDR2 is YNFKEQ in the germline V gene. This CDR3 has 16 residues. V was pared by 0 bases and J by 0 bases, with 9 bases between. CDR3: CASSQDEQGSNQPQHF. In nucleotides, the CDR3 is TGTGCCAGCAGCCAAGATGAGCAGGGTAGCAATCAGCCCCAGCATTTT.